The 24 T cell receptor beta chains below were found in one sample sequenced in a study of T cells after yellow fever vaccination. TCRdb independently ran MiXCR on the 5' RACE reads; one entry per CDR3 protein. This repertoire shows approximately 510,000 distinct CDR3 sequences, around a fifth found once; its top ten account for approximately 16%. The specimen comprised PBMCs, sampled about 21 days after the first yellow fever vaccination. The receptors originated from a man younger than 35 who received the YFV17D yellow fever vaccine.

This clonotype has just a few counts. The chain carries TRBV5-6 and TRBJ2-1; tentative D call: TRBD1 (5 bases). The CDR3 length is 15 residues. Germline V lookup: CDR1 SGHDT, CDR2 YYEEEE. V dropped 0 bases and J dropped 5 bases, with 12 bases sitting between them. CDR3 region: CASSLVQAINNEQFF. Here the CDR3 DNA reads TGTGCCAGCAGCTTGGTACAGGCCATTAACAATGAGCAGTTCTTC.

This clonotype was seen a handful of times. This chain uses TRBV7-8 with TRBJ2-3; weak D call: TRBD2 (7 bases). From germline, CDR1 is SGHVS and CDR2 FQNEAQ. The CDR3 spans 15 residues. V lost 5 bases and J lost 4, with 16 bases in between. In nucleotides, the CDR3 is TGTGCCAGCAGCCTACGGGGGGCGGCTCCAGATACGCAGTATTTT. Translated: CASSLRGAAPDTQYF. Drawing the rest from reference TRBV7-8 and TRBJ2-3, the complete variable domain is GAGVSQSPRYKVAKRGQDVALRCDPISGHVSLFWYQQALGQGPEFLTYFQNEAQLDKSGLPSDRFFAERPEGSVSTLKIQRTQQEDSAVYLCASSLRGAAPDTQYFGPGTRLTVL.

J is TRBJ2-1 and V is TRBV18; 8 bases agree with TRBD1. The CDR3 contains 18 residues. Germline CDR1 reads KGHSH; CDR2 reads LQKENI. The junction had 10 bases not matched to a gene; V was cut back by 3 bases and J by 0 bases. The CDR3 DNA reads TGTGCCAGCTCACCTCTCCTAGGAGGGACAGGCTCCTACAATGAGCAGTTCTTC. Translated: CASSPLLGGTGSYNEQFF.

The rearrangement uses TRBV5-1 and TRBJ2-1, with D maybe TRBD2 (6 bases). V shed 0 bases and J shed 0 bases, with 7 bases lying between them. Germline V gene sequence: CDR1 SGHRS, CDR2 YFSETQ. The CDR3 has 15 amino acids. As DNA, the CDR3 is TGCGCCAGCAGCTTGGGGGGGGTCTCCTACAATGAGCAGTTCTTC. This translates into CASSLGGVSYNEQFF.

This clonotype was detected a few times. The V call is TRBV5-1, the J call TRBJ2-1; 14 bases map to TRBD2. Per germline, CDR1 SGHRS and CDR2 YFSETQ. J gave up 10 bases and V 4 bases, and 7 bases lay outside the gene matches. This CDR3 comprises 15 residues. CDR3 sequence reads: CASSETSGGAQEQFF. The CDR3, as DNA: TGCGCCAGCAGCGAGACTAGCGGGGGGGCCCAGGAGCAGTTCTTC.

This clonotype turned up a few times. The chain couples TRBV6-2 or TRBV6-3 to TRBJ2-3; D ambiguous. Trimming shortened V by 0 bases and J by 2 bases, and 9 bases separated the two germline ends. Germline assignment: CDR1 MNHEY and CDR2 SVGEGT. The CDR3 consists of 15 residues. CDR3 bases: TGTGCCAGCAGTTACTCACCGGGTTCCACAGATACGCAGTATTTT. This translates into CASSYSPGSTDTQYF.

This chain links TRBV7-7 with TRBJ2-5; D is unresolved. Germline loops: CDR1 SSHAT, CDR2 FNYEAQ (reference sequence). The CDR3 length is 13 residues. Deletions cut 5 bases from V and 1 base from J, with 8 bases between. CDR3 sequence (DNA): TGTGCCAGCAGCAACCGGGCCCAAGAGACCCAGTACTTC. This sequence encodes CASSNRAQETQYF.

The rearrangement uses TRBV7-2 and TRBJ1-5; D call uncertain. V was shortened by 0 bases and J by 4 bases, with 10 bases between the two germline ends. The CDR3 loop spans 15 amino acids. Germline values: CDR1 SGHTA, CDR2 FQGNSA. The CDR3 DNA follows: TGTGCCAGCAGCTTAGCGTCGTCGGGGAATCAGCCCCAGCATTTT. Translated, it gives CASSLASSGNQPQHF. Full variable domain (missing parts from reference TRBV7-2 and TRBJ1-5): GAGVSQSPSNKVTEKGKDVELRCDPISGHTALYWYRQSLGQGLEFLIYFQGNSAPDKSGLPSDRFSAERTGGSVSTLTIQRTQQEDSAVYLCASSLASSGNQPQHFGDGTRLSIL.

The CDR3 nucleotides read TGCGCCAGCAGCCATGGGCTAACCCCGAATCCCTACAATGAGCAGTTCTTC. It yields the protein CASSHGLTPNPYNEQFF. The chain couples TRBV4-1 to TRBJ2-1; no definite D call. Deletions cut 3 bases from V and 2 bases from J, with 17 bases between. Germline CDR1 MGHRA, CDR2 YSYEKL. CDR3 length: 17 amino acids.

The gene calls are TRBV10-3 and TRBJ2-1; D is unclear. Germline values: CDR1 ENHRY, CDR2 SYGVKD. The CDR3 runs 12 residues. Deletions cut 4 bases from V and 5 bases from J, with 6 bases between. For the CDR3, the DNA is TGTGCCATCAGTGCGTTCCACAATGAGCAGTTCTTC. It yields the protein CAISAFHNEQFF.

V is TRBV6-1 and J is TRBJ2-1, with D perhaps given as TRBD1 or TRBD2 (5 bases each). Germline assignment: CDR1 MNHNS and CDR2 SASEGT. The V and J ends lost 6 bases and 8 bases respectively, with 17 bases between them. This CDR3 has 14 residues. CDR3 residues: CASRSGGWGDEQFF. The CDR3 coding sequence is TGTGCCAGCAGAAGCGGCGGTTGGGGCGATGAGCAGTTCTTC.

This clonotype was counted only a few times. The chain couples TRBV7-3 to TRBJ1-4; 7 bases are shared with TRBD1. Germline V CDR1 and CDR2: SGHTA, FQGTGA. The trim removed 5 bases at V and 7 bases at J, leaving 4 bases unmatched. The CDR3 is made up of 13 amino acids. The CDR3 nucleotides read TGTGCCAGCAGCCCAGACAGGGCTGAAAAACTGTTTTTT. It encodes CASSPDRAEKLFF.

The gene calls are TRBV2 and TRBJ2-5; D remains unclear. Germline V gene data show CDR1 as SNHLY and CDR2 as FYNNEI. V lost 11 bases to trimming and J lost 2 bases, with 9 bases between them. The CDR3 consists of 11 residues. The CDR3 DNA reads TGTGCCTCGCTCCTGCAAGAGACCCAGTACTTC. This encodes CASLLQETQYF. Full variable domain (rest looked up from reference TRBV2 and TRBJ2-5): EPEVTQTPSHQVTQMGQEVILRCVPISNHLYFYWYRQILGQKVEFLVSFYNNEISEKSEIFDDQFSVERPDGSNFTLKIRSTKLEDSAMYFCASLLQETQYFGPGTRLLVL.

This clonotype has just a few counts. The chain links TRBV3-1 to TRBJ2-1; D might be TRBD1 (6 bases). The V end lost 5 bases, the J end lost 7 bases, and 21 bases lay between the germline ends. The germline CDR1 and CDR2 sequences are LGHDT and YNNKEL (reference sequence). This CDR3 has 16 residues. The CDR3 DNA reads TGTGCCAGCAGCAACAGGGCAGGGTACCCCTCGAATGAGCAGTTCTTC. Amino acids: CASSNRAGYPSNEQFF.

The chain employs TRBV5-6 and TRBJ1-4; a possible D gene is TRBD1 (5 bases). Germline V gives CDR1 SGHDT, CDR2 YYEEEE. This CDR3 is built from 14 residues. V shed 4 bases and J shed 10 bases, with 17 bases lying between them. Here the CDR3 reads CASSVRDGQGKLFF. The DNA for the CDR3 is TGTGCCAGCAGCGTCCGGGACGGCCAAGGAAAACTGTTTTTT.

This clonotype was seen more than once but under ten times. This chain joins TRBV3-1 and TRBJ2-7; a weak D match, TRBD2 (5 bases). V was shortened by 8 bases and J by 6 bases, with 14 bases between the two germline ends. The CDR3 sequence is 12 residues long. Germline values: CDR1 LGHDT, CDR2 YNNKEL (reference sequence). The DNA of the CDR3 is TGTGCCAGCTCTCGGGGTCTAGGCGAGCAGTACGTC. Protein product: CASSRGLGEQYV.

Ten or more counts support this clonotype. The chain recombines TRBV4-2 with TRBJ1-2; D call uncertain. CDR1 LGHNA and CDR2 YNFKEQ come from the germline V gene. The CDR3 contains 14 residues. V shed 1 base and J shed 5 bases, with 11 bases lying between them. DNA of the CDR3: TGTGCCAGCAGCCAAGGGACTCTGGGATATGGCTACACCTTC. This codes for CASSQGTLGYGYTF.

DNA of the CDR3: TGCGCCAGCAGCTTGGGAGTCGGGGCCTATGGCTACACCTTC. It translates to CASSLGVGAYGYTF. V usage is TRBV5-1 and J usage is TRBJ1-2; a possible D gene is TRBD1 (5 bases). This CDR3 comprises 14 residues. V lost 0 bases to trimming and J lost 4 bases, with 10 bases between them. The germline V gene encodes CDR1 SGHRS and CDR2 YFSETQ.

The table lists this clonotype with a few counts. The rearrangement links TRBV5-6 to TRBJ2-7, with D possibly matching TRBD2 (6 bases). The germline gives CDR1 SGHDT, CDR2 YYEEEE. CDR3 length: 15 amino acids. Trimming shortened V by 3 bases and J by 2 bases, and 15 bases separated the two germline ends. The CDR3 coding sequence is TGTGCCAGCAGCTCTCCTTCCGGGGGAGCCTACGAGCAGTACGTC. This gives the protein CASSSPSGGAYEQYV.

The chain carries TRBV18 and TRBJ1-1; D is possibly TRBD1 (5 bases). CDR1 and CDR2 (germline): KGHSH, LQKENI. CDR3 size: 17 residues. V was cut by 2 bases and J by 1 base, with 17 bases left in between. CDR3 sequence reads: CASSPRGIPGGNTEAFF. The DNA of the CDR3 is TGTGCCAGCTCACCAAGAGGTATCCCCGGGGGGAACACTGAAGCTTTCTTT.

This clonotype has a single count. The chain uses TRBV5-1 and TRBJ1-6; D is undetermined. The germline V gene has CDR1 SGHRS and CDR2 YFSETQ. The CDR3 extends over 16 amino acids. V lost 2 bases and J lost 0, with 9 bases in between. The CDR3 is CASSFGWSSYNSPLHF. The CDR3 DNA is TGCGCCAGCAGCTTTGGGTGGAGCTCCTATAATTCACCCCTCCACTTT.

This chain uses TRBV7-2 with TRBJ2-7, with a possible D match to TRBD2 (6 bases). Germline V gives CDR1 SGHTA, CDR2 FQGNSA. CDR3 length: 13 amino acids. The germline V and J ends were trimmed by 5 bases and 8 bases, with 16 bases remaining between them. The CDR3 bases are TGTGCCAGCAGCGTAGGAGGGACCCGACAGCAGTACTTC. It codes for CASSVGGTRQQYF.

This clonotype showed up just a few times. The J gene is TRBJ2-3, the V gene TRBV9; D is uncertain. The CDR3 is 13 amino acids. Germline assignment: CDR1 SGDLS and CDR2 YYNGEE. Trimming stripped 4 bases from V and 2 bases from J, with 8 bases between. The CDR3 DNA reads TGTGCCAGCAGCTCCCACTACACAGATACGCAGTATTTT. It is translated as CASSSHYTDTQYF.

The chain has TRBV4-1 and TRBJ1-1; D gene uncertain. V lost 0 bases to trimming and J lost 5 bases, with 22 bases between them. CDR3 length equals 18 residues. The germline V gene encodes CDR1 MGHRA and CDR2 YSYEKL. This chain's CDR3 is CASSQDALRVRGRTEAFF. DNA of the CDR3: TGCGCCAGCAGCCAAGACGCTCTGAGGGTGCGTGGTCGGACTGAAGCTTTCTTT.